Listed below are T cell receptor beta chains from one sample, sequenced in a study of cytomegalovirus exposure and HLA in healthy donors. Produced via immunoSEQ multiplex PCR; TCRdb's table is partial and in-frame only. The data show about 160,000 clones, roughly 70% seen once. The specimen was PBMCs. Every receptor here comes from a middle-aged man in good health and CMV-seropositive. The CDR3 runs from the conserved cysteine through the conserved F or W. D genes are given only for firm matches. Clone size is not always given. Where it is, it says once, few, many or a class for expanded clones.

D gene,clone size,J gene,V gene,CDR3 protein,CDR3 DNA
TRBD1,NA,TRBJ2-7,TRBV6-4,CASRGQPSYEQYF,TGTGCCAGCAGGGGACAGCCCTCCTACGAGCAGTACTTC
NA,NA,TRBJ2-2,TRBV9,CASSQRWGAGELFF,TGTGCCAGCAGCCAACGATGGGGGGCCGGGGAGCTGTTTTTT
NA,once,TRBJ2-7,TRBV7-2,CASSKKQGDYEQYF,TGTGCCAGCAGCAAAAAACAGGGAGATTACGAGCAGTACTTC
NA,NA,TRBJ2-7,TRBV7-8,CASSLPQGPYEQYF,TGTGCCAGCAGCTTGCCCCAGGGTCCCTACGAGCAGTACTTC
TRBD1,NA,TRBJ1-1,TRBV18,CASSPPDRGRFFTEAFF,TGTGCCAGCTCACCGCCCGACAGGGGTCGGTTTTTCACTGAAGCTTTCTTT
NA,NA,TRBJ2-7,TRBV6-5,CASSYGGEQYF,TGTGCCAGCAGTTACGGCGGGGAGCAGTACTTC
NA,NA,TRBJ1-2,TRBV5-1,CASRPGTFYGYTF,TGCGCCAGCAGGCCCGGGACATTCTATGGCTACACCTTC
NA,NA,TRBJ1-3,TRBV28,CASSSLGEWGNTIYF,TGTGCCAGCAGTTCCCTCGGGGAGTGGGGAAACACCATATATTTT
NA,NA,TRBJ1-3,TRBV30,CAWTEGVGNTIYF,TGTGCCTGGACCGAAGGGGTCGGAAACACCATATATTTT
TRBD1,NA,TRBJ2-7,TRBV7-6,CASSRDRGYEQYF,TGTGCCAGCAGCCGGGACAGGGGATACGAGCAGTACTTC
TRBD1,NA,TRBJ2-1,TRBV7-6,CASSPRYRGRYNEQFF,TGTGCCAGCAGCCCGCGTTACAGGGGAAGGTACAATGAGCAGTTCTTC
TRBD1,NA,TRBJ1-2,TRBV5-1,CASSLTTGVHGYTF,TGCGCCAGCAGCCTCACAACAGGGGTGCATGGCTACACCTTC
NA,NA,TRBJ2-3,TRBV6-4,CASRSTGLGTDTQYF,TGTGCCAGCAGATCTACAGGGTTGGGGACAGATACGCAGTATTTT
NA,NA,TRBJ1-2,TRBV6-6,CASSSSLNYGYTF,TGTGCCAGCAGTTCGTCCCTTAACTATGGCTACACCTTC
TRBD1,NA,TRBJ1-1,TRBV4-2,CASSQVGQGDTEAFF,TGTGCCAGCAGCCAAGTAGGACAGGGGGACACTGAAGCTTTCTTT
NA,NA,TRBJ2-1,TRBV15,CATSRAGRDEQFF,TGTGCCACCAGCAGAGCTGGTCGGGATGAGCAGTTCTTC
NA,NA,TRBJ2-3,TRBV6-5,CASSYSGKTDTQYF,TGTGCCAGCAGTTACAGTGGCAAAACAGATACGCAGTATTTT
NA,few,TRBJ1-2,TRBV6-6,CASRGGGGDYGYTF,TGTGCCAGCAGGGGCGGCGGGGGGGACTATGGCTACACCTTC
NA,NA,TRBJ1-6,TRBV27,CASSLGRGSPLHF,TGTGCCAGCAGTTTAGGTCGGGGTTCACCCCTCCACTTT
NA,NA,TRBJ2-7,TRBV18,CASSSSNTYEQYF,TGTGCCAGCTCATCCTCCAACACCTACGAGCAGTACTTC
NA,NA,TRBJ2-5,TRBV9,CASSVGLIPETQYF,TGTGCCAGCAGCGTAGGACTGATTCCAGAGACCCAGTACTTC
TRBD1,NA,TRBJ2-7,TRBV5-8,CASSSEDRGSYEQYF,TGTGCCAGCAGCTCCGAGGACAGGGGCTCCTACGAGCAGTACTTC
TRBD2,NA,TRBJ2-5,TRBV13,CASSLGMGLAGKWETQYF,TGTGCCAGCAGCTTAGGAATGGGACTAGCGGGTAAATGGGAGACCCAGTACTTC
TRBD1,NA,TRBJ1-2,TRBV7-2,CASSLGQGRYGYTF,TGTGCCAGCAGCTTAGGACAGGGAAGGTATGGCTACACCTTC
TRBD2,NA,TRBJ2-7,TRBV15,CATSRATSGYEQYF,TGTGCCACCAGCAGAGCGACTAGCGGCTACGAGCAGTACTTC
TRBD1,NA,TRBJ2-5,TRBV5-1,CASSLAVGQGQETQYF,TGCGCCAGCAGCTTGGCAGTGGGACAGGGCCAAGAGACCCAGTACTTC
TRBD1,NA,TRBJ1-2,TRBV7-3,CASSWGQFNYGYTF,TGTGCCAGCAGCTGGGGACAGTTTAACTATGGCTACACCTTC
NA,NA,TRBJ2-7,TRBV4-3,CASSQAERGFSYEQYF,TGCGCCAGCAGCCAAGCCGAGAGGGGGTTCTCCTACGAGCAGTACTTC
NA,NA,TRBJ2-1,TRBV7-8,CASSFLTDDEQFF,TGTGCCAGCAGCTTCCTCACAGACGATGAGCAGTTCTTC
TRBD1,few,TRBJ1-1,TRBV18,CASSRTGDGTEAFF,TGTGCCAGCTCGCGGACAGGGGACGGCACTGAAGCTTTCTTT
TRBD1,few,TRBJ2-7,TRBV9,CASSPRTGPLDPYEQYF,TGTGCCAGCAGCCCTAGGACAGGCCCCCTTGACCCCTACGAGCAGTACTTC
NA,NA,TRBJ1-2,TRBV29-1,CSAYLGQLYGYTF,TGCAGCGCCTATTTGGGGCAGCTCTATGGCTACACCTTC
TRBD2,few,TRBJ2-3,TRBV4-3,CASSQSGLAGASSTDTQYF,TGCGCCAGCAGCCAGTCAGGACTAGCGGGAGCCTCTAGCACAGATACGCAGTATTTT
NA,NA,TRBJ1-2,TRBV4-1,CASSPPGNYGYTF,TGCGCCAGCAGCCCACCGGGGAACTATGGCTACACCTTC
NA,NA,TRBJ2-2,TRBV30,CAWSGLVYTGELFF,TGTGCCTGGAGTGGTCTAGTTTACACCGGGGAGCTGTTTTTT
TRBD2,NA,TRBJ2-1,TRBV27,CASSINSGGADEQFF,TGTGCCAGCAGTATAAATAGCGGGGGGGCCGATGAGCAGTTCTTC
NA,few,TRBJ1-6,TRBV7-3,CASSLYGDYNSPLHF,TGTGCCAGCAGCTTATACGGTGACTATAATTCACCCCTCCACTTT
TRBD1,NA,TRBJ2-7,TRBV7-3,CASRPKPPGTGSYEQYF,TGTGCCAGCAGACCTAAACCCCCCGGGACAGGATCCTACGAGCAGTACTTC
NA,NA,TRBJ1-1,TRBV5-1,CASSLEMSRGTEAFF,TGCGCCAGCAGCTTGGAAATGTCCCGGGGCACTGAAGCTTTCTTT
TRBD2,NA,TRBJ2-3,TRBV30,CAWSVWGGIDTQYF,TGTGCCTGGAGTGTATGGGGGGGGATAGATACGCAGTATTTT
NA,few,TRBJ1-2,TRBV6-6,CASENRDGYGYTF,TGTGCCAGCGAAAACAGGGACGGCTATGGCTACACCTTC
NA,NA,TRBJ2-2,TRBV5-1,CASSLGLYTGELFF,TGCGCCAGCAGCTTGGGTTTATACACCGGGGAGCTGTTTTTT
NA,NA,TRBJ2-3,TRBV7-9,CASSLRQSTDTQYF,TGTGCCAGCAGCTTGAGACAGAGCACAGATACGCAGTATTTT
TRBD2,NA,TRBJ2-7,TRBV6-1,CASSEGAGGYEQYF,TGTGCCAGCAGTGAAGGGGCGGGGGGCTACGAGCAGTACTTC
TRBD1,NA,TRBJ1-4,TRBV5-1,CASSSTGVYSEKLFF,TGCGCCAGCAGCTCGACAGGGGTTTATAGTGAAAAACTGTTTTTT
NA,NA,TRBJ2-2,TRBV4-3,CASSQTLDTSGELFF,TGCGCCAGCAGCCAGACCCTGGACACCTCCGGGGAGCTGTTTTTT
TRBD2,NA,TRBJ2-1,TRBV18,CASSPLSTGGNNEQFF,TGTGCCAGCTCACCACTCTCGACGGGGGGAAACAATGAGCAGTTCTTC
NA,NA,TRBJ2-4,TRBV7-9,CASSLGTGLEAKNIQYF,TGTGCCAGCAGCTTAGGTACGGGACTTGAAGCCAAAAACATTCAGTACTTC
NA,NA,TRBJ2-1,TRBV7-9,CASSPRGASYNEQFF,TGTGCCAGCAGCCCCAGGGGTGCCTCCTACAATGAGCAGTTCTTC
TRBD1,NA,TRBJ2-7,TRBV9,CASSPRQGSYEQYF,TGTGCCAGCAGCCCCCGACAGGGCTCGTACGAGCAGTACTTC
TRBD1,NA,TRBJ2-1,TRBV4-1,CASRGTAKQFF,TGCGCCAGCAGAGGGACAGCCAAGCAGTTCTTC
TRBD2,once,TRBJ2-7,TRBV4-1,CASSQDALAGGPYEQYF,TGCGCCAGCAGCCAAGACGCACTAGCGGGGGGACCCTACGAGCAGTACTTC
NA,NA,TRBJ1-1,TRBV19,CASSMWSLDGRGTEAFF,TGTGCCAGTAGTATGTGGTCCCTCGACGGGAGGGGGACTGAAGCTTTCTTT
TRBD1,NA,TRBJ2-3,TRBV4-2,CASSPPGQGADTQYF,TGTGCCAGCAGCCCCCCGGGACAGGGGGCAGATACGCAGTATTTT